This passage covers 12 T cell receptor beta chains from one sample sequenced in a study of T cells after posttransplantation cyclophosphamide. TCRdb's table, derived via immunoSEQ multiplex PCR, lists solely in-frame clones and lacks some. The data show 20,000 to 25,000 clones, 80% to 90% seen once. Control samples came 1 year after myeloablative marrow transplants with methotrexate plus calcineurin inhibitor. The sample in question was PBMCs, obtained after an allogeneic stem cell transplant with a calcineurin inhibitor and methotrexate. These receptors were obtained from a female patient aged 50 to 65 who received an allogeneic stem cell transplant from an unrelated donor, was CMV-positive, and had chronic GVHD only. Some T cells could come from the graft donor.

CDR3 region: CASSDLRDRLREKLFF. CDR3 nucleotides: TGTGCCAGCAGTGATCTACGGGACAGGCTAAGGGAAAAACTGTTTTTT. The chain links TRBV25-1 to TRBJ1-4; the match to TRBD1 covers 8 bases. This CDR3 region has 16 residues. CDR1 and CDR2 (germline): MGHDK, SYGVNS. Trimming removed 3 bases from V and 8 bases from J; junction bases left unmatched: 11.

J is TRBJ2-5 and V is TRBV9; a possible D gene is TRBD2 (5 bases). The V gene lost 1 base and the J gene lost 3 bases, with 7 bases spanning the gap. CDR3 length equals 13 residues. Germline loops: CDR1 SGDLS, CDR2 YYNGEE. Here the CDR3 reads CASSVTGKETQYF. The CDR3 region has the DNA TGTGCCAGCAGCGTAACGGGGAAAGAGACCCAGTACTTC.

This clone was counted between two and nine times. This chain joins TRBV6-5 and TRBJ2-2; TRBD2 might be the D (6 bases). Between the trimmed V and J ends, which lost 6 bases and 4 bases, there was a span of 12 bases. The germline V gene has CDR1 MNHEY and CDR2 SVGAGI. The CDR3 length is 14 residues. Here the CDR3 DNA reads TGTGCCAGCAGCAGGGCCGGGGGCACCGGGGAGCTGTTTTTT. Its protein product is CASSRAGGTGELFF.

This clone appeared a single time. The rearrangement links TRBV5-1 to TRBJ2-3; D is uncertain. Deletions cut 3 bases from V and 2 bases from J, with 4 bases between. Germline CDR1 SGHRS, CDR2 YFSETQ. The CDR3 length is 12 residues. This CDR3 reads CASSSPTDTQYF. The CDR3 coding sequence is TGCGCCAGCAGCTCTCCCACAGATACGCAGTATTTT.

For the CDR3, the DNA is TGCGCCAGCAGCCTAGGGGCCGACTATGGCTACACCTTC. Amino acid sequence: CASSLGADYGYTF. The J gene is TRBJ1-2, the V gene TRBV4-1, with D maybe TRBD1 (5 bases). Germline assignment: CDR1 MGHRA and CDR2 YSYEKL. V was clipped by 4 bases and J by 3 bases, with 9 bases between them. The CDR3 has 13 amino acids.

The chain has TRBV27 and TRBJ2-1, with D perhaps matching TRBD2 (6 bases). Germline values: CDR1 MNHEY, CDR2 SMNVEV (reference sequence). V was clipped by 2 bases and J by 0 bases, with 14 bases between them. The CDR3 extends over 17 amino acids. The CDR3 region is CASSLGVWRDSYNEQFF. The CDR3 DNA reads TGTGCCAGCAGTTTAGGGGTCTGGCGGGACTCCTACAATGAGCAGTTCTTC.

J is TRBJ2-7 and V is TRBV4-3; D not certain. This CDR3 is 13 amino acids long. Germline V gene sequence: CDR1 LGHNA, CDR2 YSLEER. Trimming stripped 1 base from V and 0 bases from J, with 4 bases between. For the CDR3, the DNA is TGCGCCAGCAGCCAAGCGGTCTCCTACGAGCAGTACTTC. Translated, it gives CASSQAVSYEQYF.

The V gene is TRBV4-1, the J gene TRBJ1-2, with 8 bases fitting TRBD1. This CDR3 has 14 residues. The V gene's germline CDR1 is MGHRA and CDR2 YSYEKL. V was clipped by 4 bases and J by 3 bases; unmatched bases: 4. The CDR3 DNA follows: TGCGCCAGCAGCCCTCAGACAGGGGACTATGGCTACACCTTC. Protein product: CASSPQTGDYGYTF.

The J gene is TRBJ2-4, the V gene TRBV6-1; D ambiguous. The V and J ends lost 4 bases and 7 bases respectively, with 11 bases between them. Germline V gene data show CDR1 as MNHNS and CDR2 as SASEGT. The length of the CDR3 is 13 residues. CDR3 DNA: TGTGCCAGCAGTGCCCCCGGCAGGAACATTCAGTACTTC. This translates into CASSAPGRNIQYF.

The V gene is TRBV6-1, the J gene TRBJ2-2; D might be TRBD2 (6 bases). Trimming cost V 4 bases and J 0 bases, with 15 bases left between them. Per germline, CDR1 MNHNS and CDR2 SASEGT. This CDR3 is built from 17 residues. The CDR3 DNA reads TGTGCCAGCAGTGCCGGGAGCGCATACTCGAACACCGGGGAGCTGTTTTTT. This sequence encodes CASSAGSAYSNTGELFF.

This chain connects TRBV5-1 to TRBJ2-5; D ambiguous. V shed 4 bases and J shed 5 bases, with 12 bases lying between them. This CDR3 comprises 13 residues. Looked up from germline, CDR1 is SGHRS and CDR2 is YFSETQ. The CDR3 DNA reads TGCGCCAGCAGCGTGGGTGTCAGGGAGACCCAGTACTTC. It codes for CASSVGVRETQYF.

This chain joins TRBV4-3 and TRBJ2-2; TRBD2 agrees at 7 bases. This CDR3 has 16 residues. The trim removed 0 bases at V and 7 bases at J, leaving 8 bases unmatched. Germline loops: CDR1 LGHNA, CDR2 YSLEER. This CDR3 is CASSQDRRERFGELFF. The DNA for the CDR3 is TGCGCCAGCAGCCAAGATAGGCGGGAGCGATTCGGGGAGCTGTTTTTT.